Listed below are T cell receptor beta chains from one sample, sequenced in a study of PD-1 blockade in classical Hodgkin lymphoma. The table came from immunoSEQ multiplex PCR; TCRdb's copy has only in-frame clones and leaves some out. Here the sample spans about 30,000 clones, roughly 90% being singletons. The sample was peripheral blood mononuclear cells (PBMCs). These receptors all come from a human donor with classical Hodgkin lymphoma. CDR3s include the opening cysteine and the closing phenylalanine or tryptophan. The D gene is left open where the match is weak.

-,TRBJ2-5,TRBV7-2,CASTVTPGGETQYF,TGTGCCAGCACCGTAACCCCCGGCGGAGAGACCCAGTACTTC
TRBD1,TRBJ2-3,TRBV19,CASTRDRVTDTQYF,TGTGCCAGTACAAGGGACAGGGTAACAGATACGCAGTATTTT
TRBD1,TRBJ2-6,TRBV11-1,CASSPGQGAGANVLTF,TGTGCCAGCAGCCCGGGACAGGGGGCTGGGGCCAACGTCCTGACTTTC
TRBD1,TRBJ2-2,TRBV10-3,CAIRESTGPTGELFF,TGTGCCATCAGGGAATCGACAGGGCCGACCGGGGAGCTGTTTTTT
TRBD2,TRBJ2-2,TRBV29-1,CSARSSGRDGTGELFF,TGCAGCGCAAGGTCTAGCGGGAGGGATGGCACCGGGGAGCTGTTTTTT
-,TRBJ1-1,TRBV27,CASSLMQGTEAFF,TGTGCCAGCAGCCTGATGCAGGGAACTGAAGCTTTCTTT
TRBD2,TRBJ2-3,TRBV11-2,CASSPRAGGTITDTQYF,TGTGCCAGCAGCCCTAGGGCGGGGGGGACGATAACAGATACGCAGTATTTT
-,TRBJ2-2,TRBV4-3,CASSQSPAGLGELFF,TGCGCCAGCAGCCAAAGTCCCGCGGGATTAGGGGAGCTGTTTTTT
TRBD1,TRBJ1-6,TRBV5-1,CASSLARGDSPLHF,TGCGCCAGCAGCTTGGCCAGGGGGGATTCACCCCTCCACTTT
-,TRBJ2-7,TRBV7-2,CASSLAEATEQYF,TGTGCCAGCAGCTTAGCAGAAGCGACCGAGCAGTACTTC
TRBD1,TRBJ2-1,TRBV5-1,CASSGWTGQTYNEQFF,TGCGCCAGCAGCGGGTGGACAGGACAAACTTACAATGAGCAGTTCTTC
TRBD1,TRBJ2-6,TRBV7-9,CASSQTGGANVLTF,TGTGCCAGCAGCCAGACAGGGGGGGCCAACGTCCTGACTTTC
-,TRBJ1-1,TRBV20-1,CSAVLNTEAFF,TGCAGTGCTGTATTGAACACTGAAGCTTTCTTT
TRBD1,TRBJ2-7,TRBV4-3,CASSQLAAPGTENYEQYF,TGCGCCAGCAGCCAACTTGCTGCTCCCGGGACAGAAAACTACGAGCAGTACTTC
-,TRBJ1-1,TRBV5-1,CASSLAVSQATEAFF,TGCGCCAGCAGCTTGGCCGTCTCCCAAGCCACTGAAGCTTTCTTT
-,TRBJ1-4,TRBV2,CASSEQGGGAEKLFF,TGTGCCAGCAGTGAACAGGGAGGGGGTGCTGAAAAACTGTTTTTT
-,TRBJ2-6,TRBV28,CASTTLGAGANVLTF,TGTGCCAGCACCACCCTCGGTGCTGGGGCCAACGTCCTGACTTTC
TRBD2,TRBJ2-1,TRBV6-1,CASSEQAGGLYNEQFF,TGTGCCAGCAGTGAACAAGCGGGAGGGCTGTACAATGAGCAGTTCTTC
TRBD1,TRBJ2-1,TRBV9,CASSESGTAYNEQFF,TGTGCCAGCAGCGAATCCGGGACAGCATACAATGAGCAGTTCTTC
-,TRBJ2-7,TRBV13,CASSLDRVYEQYF,TGTGCCAGCAGCTTAGATAGGGTTTACGAGCAGTACTTC
-,TRBJ1-6,TRBV28,CASSWAMSSYNSPLHF,TGTGCCAGCAGTTGGGCCATGAGCTCCTATAATTCACCCCTCCACTTT
TRBD2,TRBJ2-7,TRBV7-2,CASSAGLAGVYEQYF,TGTGCCAGCAGCGCGGGACTAGCGGGAGTCTACGAGCAGTACTTC
TRBD1,TRBJ2-7,TRBV7-2,CASSIGGPGQGFGEQYF,TGTGCCAGCAGCATAGGTGGTCCGGGACAGGGGTTCGGCGAGCAGTACTTC
-,TRBJ1-4,TRBV5-6,CASSLIRSRLPSNEKLFF,TGTGCCAGCAGCTTGATCCGGTCCCGTCTGCCCTCTAATGAAAAACTGTTTTTT